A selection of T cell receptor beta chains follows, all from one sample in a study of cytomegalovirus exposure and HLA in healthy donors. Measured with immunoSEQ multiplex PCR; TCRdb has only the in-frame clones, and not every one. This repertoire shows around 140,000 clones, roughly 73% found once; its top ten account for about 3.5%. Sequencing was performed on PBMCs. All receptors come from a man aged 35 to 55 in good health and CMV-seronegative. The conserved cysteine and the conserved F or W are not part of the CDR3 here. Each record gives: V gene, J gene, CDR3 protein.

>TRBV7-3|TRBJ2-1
ASSPQTGLRNEQF
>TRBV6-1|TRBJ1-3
ASSLLNSGNTIY
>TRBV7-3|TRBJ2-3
ASSTGPRQDTQY
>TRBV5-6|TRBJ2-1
ASSLGWGGSYNEQF
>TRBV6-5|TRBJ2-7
ASSPGTGGLEQY
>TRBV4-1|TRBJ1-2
ASSHPLRAEYGYT
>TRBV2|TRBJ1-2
ASSPGGDSWYNGYT
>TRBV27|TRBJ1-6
ASSFRTGRHSPLH
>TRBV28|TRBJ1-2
ASSVSDHGYT
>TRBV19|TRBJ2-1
ASRFETGGLNEQF
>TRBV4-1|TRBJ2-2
ASRGDTKTGIGGELF
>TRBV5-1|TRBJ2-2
ASMSGPNTGELF
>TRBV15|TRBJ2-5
ATSRAWGGPRETQY
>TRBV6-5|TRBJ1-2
ASKLTGTNGYT
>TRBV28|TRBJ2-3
AIERGGTDTQY
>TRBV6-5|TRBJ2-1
ASGRQGRYNEQF
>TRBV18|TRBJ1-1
ASSPREGNTEAF
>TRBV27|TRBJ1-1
ASSYADLTEAF
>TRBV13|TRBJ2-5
ASSWGGQGFTETQY
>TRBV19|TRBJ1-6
ASSIPSGYSPLH
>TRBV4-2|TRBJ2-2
ASSPSGHSWTGELF
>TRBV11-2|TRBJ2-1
ASSTGTGYAAYNEQF
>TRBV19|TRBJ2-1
ASREGATYNEQF
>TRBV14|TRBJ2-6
ASSPPGANVLT
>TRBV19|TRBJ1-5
ASTGQGNQPQH
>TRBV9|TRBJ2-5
ASSGLAGTGQETQY
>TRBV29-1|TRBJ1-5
SVGPRGDGQPQH
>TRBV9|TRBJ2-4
ASSGTGGTKNIQY
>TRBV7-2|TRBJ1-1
ASSTQGGRGAF
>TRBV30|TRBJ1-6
AWSSNGRAGYSPLH
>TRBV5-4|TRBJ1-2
ASSGGAMTYGYT
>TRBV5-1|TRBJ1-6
ASSLTASSYNSPHH
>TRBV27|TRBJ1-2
ASSFGAGREGYT
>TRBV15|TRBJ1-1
ATSTGLSEAF
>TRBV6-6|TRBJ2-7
ASIRTGDSGEQY
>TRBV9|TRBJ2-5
ASSVGAGGPQETQY
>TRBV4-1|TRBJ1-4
ASSQVGAGSEKLF
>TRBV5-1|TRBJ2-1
ASSLVLAGEQF
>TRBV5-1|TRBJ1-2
ASSREGALANGYT
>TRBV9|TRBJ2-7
ASSVAHGTGEQY
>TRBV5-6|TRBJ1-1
ASRTMTGVVTEAF
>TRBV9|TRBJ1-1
ASSEGDREMNTEAF
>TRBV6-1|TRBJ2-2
ASSQVGKPNGELF
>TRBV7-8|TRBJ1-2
ASSLGQGYGYT
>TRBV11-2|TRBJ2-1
ASSLEAGSYNEQF
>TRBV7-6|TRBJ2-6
ASSSKARGTGANVLT
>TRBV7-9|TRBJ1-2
ASSWGGQIYGYT
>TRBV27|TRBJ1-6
ASSLKTGMDSPLH